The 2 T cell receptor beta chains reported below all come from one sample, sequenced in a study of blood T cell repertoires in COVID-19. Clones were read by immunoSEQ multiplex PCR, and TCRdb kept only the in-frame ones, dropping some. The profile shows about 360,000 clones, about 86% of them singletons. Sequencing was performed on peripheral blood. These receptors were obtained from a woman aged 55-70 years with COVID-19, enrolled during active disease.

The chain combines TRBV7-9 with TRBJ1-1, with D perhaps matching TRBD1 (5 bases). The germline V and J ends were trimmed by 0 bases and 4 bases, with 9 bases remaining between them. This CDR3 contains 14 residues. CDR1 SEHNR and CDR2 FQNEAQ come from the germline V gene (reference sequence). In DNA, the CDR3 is TGTGCCAGCAGCTTAGCTGACAGACCCACTGAAGCTTTCTTT. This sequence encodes CASSLADRPTEAFF.

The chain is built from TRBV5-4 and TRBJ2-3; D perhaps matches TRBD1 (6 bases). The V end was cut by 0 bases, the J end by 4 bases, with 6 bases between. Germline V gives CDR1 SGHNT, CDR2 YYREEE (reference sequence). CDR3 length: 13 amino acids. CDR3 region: CASSLGTADTQYF. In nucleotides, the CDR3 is TGTGCCAGCAGCTTGGGGACAGCAGATACGCAGTATTTT. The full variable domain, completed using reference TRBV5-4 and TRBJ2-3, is ETGVTQSPTHLIKTRGQQVTLRCSSQSGHNTVSWYQQALGQGPQFIFQYYREEENGRGNFPPRFSGLQFPNYSSELNVNALELDDSALYLCASSLGTADTQYFGPGTRLTVL.